Below are 18 T cell receptor beta chains sequenced from a single sample in a study of blood T cell repertoires in COVID-19. This table comes from immunoSEQ multiplex PCR, and its TCRdb copy is limited to in-frame clones, with some not included. The table lists about 400,000 clones, around 90% of them singletons. The sample consisted of PBMCs or T cells enriched from blood (not recorded which). These receptors all come from a woman between 40 and 55 years old with acute COVID-19.

V usage is TRBV5-1 and J usage is TRBJ1-4; 7 nucleotides match TRBD1. V was pared by 2 bases and J by 0 bases, with 1 base of the junction left unmatched. The CDR3 sequence is 15 residues long. Germline V CDR1 and CDR2: SGHRS, YFSETQ. CDR3 nucleotides: TGCGCCAGCAGCTTAGGGACAGCAACTAATGAAAAACTGTTTTTT. Amino acids: CASSLGTATNEKLFF.

The chain is built from TRBV2 and TRBJ1-5; 7 nucleotides agree with TRBD1. V trimming: 7 bases; J trimming: 0 bases; junction bases outside the gene matches: 6. This CDR3 is built from 15 residues. In germline, CDR1 is SNHLY, CDR2 FYNNEI. The CDR3 region has the DNA TGTGCCAGCATCCCGACAGGGTCTAGCAATCAGCCCCAGCATTTT. It encodes CASIPTGSSNQPQHF.

V usage is TRBV6-5 and J usage is TRBJ1-2, with 10 bases matching TRBD1. Unmatched junction bases numbered 4, after V lost 2 bases and J lost 7 bases. Germline loops: CDR1 MNHEY, CDR2 SVGAGI. The CDR3 is 14 amino acids. The CDR3 here is CASSYGQGGGGYTF. The CDR3 bases are TGTGCCAGCAGTTACGGACAGGGGGGCGGTGGCTACACCTTC.

The gene calls are TRBV3-1 (or the pseudogene TRBV3-2) and TRBJ1-4; D is uncertain. Germline values: CDR1 LGHDT, CDR2 YNNKEL (reference sequence). CDR3 length: 15 amino acids. V lost 4 bases and J 7 bases, leaving 16 bases between the germline ends. CDR3 region: CASSPSRLTGEKLFF. CDR3 bases: TGTGCCAGCAGCCCGTCCCGGTTAACGGGTGAAAAACTGTTTTTT.

V and J are TRBV6-5 and TRBJ2-1; TRBD2 is a possible D gene (7 bases). CDR3 length equals 12 residues. V dropped 6 bases and J dropped 10 bases, with 13 bases sitting between them. Germline V gene sequence: CDR1 MNHEY, CDR2 SVGAGI. This chain's CDR3 is CASSKKGGEQFF. DNA of the CDR3: TGTGCCAGCAGCAAAAAGGGGGGGGAGCAGTTCTTC.

V and J are TRBV18 and TRBJ1-3, with 7 bases that match TRBD1. Germline CDR1 reads KGHSH; CDR2 reads LQKENI. This CDR3 spans 15 amino acids. V trimming: 3 bases; J trimming: 8 bases; junction bases outside the gene matches: 10. The CDR3 region has the DNA TGTGCCAGCTCACCTCCTGGGACAGCGGTGGACACCATATATTTT. It specifies CASSPPGTAVDTIYF.

This chain links TRBV19 with TRBJ2-7; 7 nucleotides line up with TRBD2. CDR1 is LNHDA, CDR2 SQIVND, per germline (reference sequence). With V trimmed by 5 bases and J by 6 bases, 7 bases remained unmatched. The CDR3 extends over 13 amino acids. In DNA form, the CDR3 reads TGTGCCAGTAGTCCCCGGACTAGTCCCGAGCAGTACTTC. Protein: CASSPRTSPEQYF.

This chain links TRBV24-1 with TRBJ2-4; 7 bases are a match to TRBD2. This CDR3 spans 15 amino acids. The germline gives CDR1 KGHDR, CDR2 SFDVKD. V shed 0 bases, J shed 7 bases, and the junction held 5 bases outside the gene matches. The CDR3 region is CATSDLMGGENIQYF. DNA of the CDR3: TGTGCCACCAGTGATTTGATGGGGGGGGAGAACATTCAGTACTTC.

J is TRBJ1-2 and V is TRBV19, with 7 bases that match TRBD1. The CDR3 covers 13 residues. V lost 3 bases and J lost 10; bases outside the gene matches: 8. Germline lookup yields CDR1 LNHDA and CDR2 SQIVND (reference sequence). CDR3: CASSISRDSTYTF. The CDR3 nucleotides are TGTGCCAGTAGTATTTCCCGGGACAGTACCTACACCTTC.

The genes are TRBV7-6 and TRBJ1-2, with TRBD1 identical over 12 bases. CDR3 length: 15 amino acids. Germline V lookup: CDR1 SGHVS, CDR2 FNYEAQ. Trimming removed 5 bases from V and 8 bases from J; junction bases left unmatched: 9. The CDR3 region has the DNA TGTGCCAGCAGCAACCGGGACAGGGGGCTAGGGGGCTACACCTTC. It codes for CASSNRDRGLGGYTF.

The J gene is TRBJ1-1, the V gene TRBV11-2, with TRBD1 as a possible D gene (6 bases). Germline V gene data show CDR1 as SGHAT and CDR2 as FQNNGV. V was trimmed by 4 bases and J by 1 base, leaving 10 bases between them. CDR3 size: 14 residues. CDR3 DNA sequence: TGTGCCAGCAGCTGGACACAGGGGAACACTGAAGCTTTCTTT. As protein: CASSWTQGNTEAFF.

The rearrangement uses TRBV6-1 and TRBJ2-1; 11 bases map to TRBD2. V trimming: 3 bases; J trimming: 4 bases; junction bases outside the gene matches: 2. Germline CDR1 and CDR2: MNHNS and SASEGT. CDR3 length: 15 residues. The CDR3 here is CASSEIAGGYNEQFF. The CDR3 coding sequence is TGTGCCAGCAGTGAGATAGCGGGGGGGTACAATGAGCAGTTCTTC.

The genes are TRBV5-1 and TRBJ1-3; 7 bases agree with TRBD1. Trimming cost V 2 bases and J 4 bases; bases outside gene matches: 9. The CDR3 contains 16 residues. Looked up from germline, CDR1 is SGHRS and CDR2 is YFSETQ. This CDR3 reads CASSFHRGLGGNTIYF. The DNA of the CDR3 is TGCGCCAGCAGCTTCCACAGGGGACTGGGGGGAAACACCATATATTTT.

This chain links TRBV19 with TRBJ2-2; possibly TRBD1 for D (6 bases). Germline loops: CDR1 LNHDA, CDR2 SQIVND (reference sequence). CDR3 length: 14 amino acids. V lost 7 bases and J lost 0, with 9 bases in between. The CDR3 spells CASKGGSNTGELFF. The CDR3 bases are TGTGCCAGTAAAGGGGGATCGAACACCGGGGAGCTGTTTTTT. Looking up the rest from reference TRBV19 and TRBJ2-2 gives the full variable domain: DGGITQSPKYLFRKEGQNVTLSCEQNLNHDAMYWYRQDPGQGLRLIYYSQIVNDFQKGDIAEGYSVSREKKESFPLTVTSAQKNPTAFYLCASKGGSNTGELFFGEGSRLTVL.

V gene TRBV2 combines with J gene TRBJ2-1, with 9 nucleotides matching TRBD1. This CDR3 comprises 17 residues. Looked up from germline, CDR1 is SNHLY and CDR2 is FYNNEI. Trimming cost V 6 bases and J 0 bases; bases outside gene matches: 9. The CDR3 coding sequence is TGTGCCAGCAGATTAGAACAGGGGGCAAGCTCCTACAATGAGCAGTTCTTC. Residues: CASRLEQGASSYNEQFF.

The V and J genes are TRBV30 and TRBJ2-1; 15 bases match TRBD2. V trimming: 5 bases; J trimming: 4 bases; junction bases outside the gene matches: 0. The germline gives CDR1 GTSNPN, CDR2 SVGIG (reference sequence). This CDR3 is built from 14 residues. The CDR3 nucleotides are TGTGCCTGGGGGACTAGCGGGGGGTACAATGAGCAGTTCTTC. Encoded protein: CAWGTSGGYNEQFF.

This sequence joins TRBV18 and TRBJ1-1; D call uncertain. The CDR3 contains 13 residues. Germline V CDR1 and CDR2: KGHSH, LQKENI. V was cut by 3 bases and J by 6 bases, with 11 bases left in between. DNA for the CDR3: TGTGCCAGCTCACCGTTCCCCCGGGCTGAAGCTTTCTTT. It yields the protein CASSPFPRAEAFF.

This clone was seen just once. V usage is TRBV13 and J usage is TRBJ2-5; D is ambiguous. With 0 bases removed from V and 5 bases from J, the gap between germline ends came to 7 bases. Per germline, CDR1 PRHDT and CDR2 FYEKMQ (reference sequence). The CDR3 length is 13 residues. CDR3: CASSLGSGETQYF. Here the CDR3 DNA reads TGTGCCAGCAGCTTAGGATCCGGGGAGACCCAGTACTTC.